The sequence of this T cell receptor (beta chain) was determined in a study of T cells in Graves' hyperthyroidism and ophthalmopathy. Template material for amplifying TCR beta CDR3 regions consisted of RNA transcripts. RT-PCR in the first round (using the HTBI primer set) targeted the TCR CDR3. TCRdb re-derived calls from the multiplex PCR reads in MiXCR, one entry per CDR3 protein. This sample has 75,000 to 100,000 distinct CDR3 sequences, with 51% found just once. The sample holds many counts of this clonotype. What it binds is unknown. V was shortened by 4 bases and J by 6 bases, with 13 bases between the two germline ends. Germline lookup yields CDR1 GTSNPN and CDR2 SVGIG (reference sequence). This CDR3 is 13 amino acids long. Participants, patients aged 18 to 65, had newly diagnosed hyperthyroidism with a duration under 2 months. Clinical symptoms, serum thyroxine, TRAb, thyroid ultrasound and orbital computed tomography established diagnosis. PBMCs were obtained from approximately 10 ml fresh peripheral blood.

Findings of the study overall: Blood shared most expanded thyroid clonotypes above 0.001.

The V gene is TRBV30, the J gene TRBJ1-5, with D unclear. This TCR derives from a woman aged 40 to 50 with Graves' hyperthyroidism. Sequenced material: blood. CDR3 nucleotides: TGTGCCTGGAATTCGGGTCGGGGTCAGCCCCAGCATTTT. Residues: CAWNSGRGQPQHF.